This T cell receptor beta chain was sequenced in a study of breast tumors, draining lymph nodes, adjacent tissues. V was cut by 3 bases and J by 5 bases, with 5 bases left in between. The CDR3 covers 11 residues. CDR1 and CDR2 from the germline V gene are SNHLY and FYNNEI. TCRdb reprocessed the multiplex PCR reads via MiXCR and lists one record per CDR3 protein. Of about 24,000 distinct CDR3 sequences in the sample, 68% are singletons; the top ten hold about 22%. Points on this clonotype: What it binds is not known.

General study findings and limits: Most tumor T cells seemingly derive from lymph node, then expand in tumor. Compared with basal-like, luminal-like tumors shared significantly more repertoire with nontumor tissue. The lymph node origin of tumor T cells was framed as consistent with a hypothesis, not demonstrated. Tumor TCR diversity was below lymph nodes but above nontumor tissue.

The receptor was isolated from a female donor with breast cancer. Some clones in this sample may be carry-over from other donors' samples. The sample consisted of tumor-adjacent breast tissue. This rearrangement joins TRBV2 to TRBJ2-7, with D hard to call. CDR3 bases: TGTGCCAGCAGTGATGAGGACGAGCAGTACTTC. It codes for CASSDEDEQYF. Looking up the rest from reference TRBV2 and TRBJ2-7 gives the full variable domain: EPEVTQTPSHQVTQMGQEVILRCVPISNHLYFYWYRQILGQKVEFLVSFYNNEISEKSEIFDDQFSVERPDGSNFTLKIRSTKLEDSAMYFCASSDEDEQYFGPGTRLTVT.